This record concerns one T cell receptor beta chain sequence. The antigen is unknown. Some clones are missing from TCRdb's copy, which holds only in-frame ones; the method was immunoSEQ multiplex PCR. In the table there are 150,000 to 200,000 clones, approximately 86% of which are singletons. The V end lost 6 bases, the J end lost 2 bases, and 10 bases lay between the germline ends. Germline V gene sequence: CDR1 MDHEN, CDR2 SYDVKM. The length of the CDR3 is 13 residues. This sample was taken from a study of cytomegalovirus exposure and HLA in healthy donors. Findings of the study overall: Rarity characterized most TCR sequences, yet some public TCRs appeared in many donors. There were under 200 TCR beta chains listed as cytomegalovirus-associated.

Sequencing input: PBMCs. This sequence was found in a young man in good health and CMV-seropositive. The chain carries TRBV28 and TRBJ1-2; D not resolved. For the CDR3, the DNA is TGTGCCAGCAGAGTTAGCGGGAACTATGGCTACACCTTC. Residues: CASRVSGNYGYTF.